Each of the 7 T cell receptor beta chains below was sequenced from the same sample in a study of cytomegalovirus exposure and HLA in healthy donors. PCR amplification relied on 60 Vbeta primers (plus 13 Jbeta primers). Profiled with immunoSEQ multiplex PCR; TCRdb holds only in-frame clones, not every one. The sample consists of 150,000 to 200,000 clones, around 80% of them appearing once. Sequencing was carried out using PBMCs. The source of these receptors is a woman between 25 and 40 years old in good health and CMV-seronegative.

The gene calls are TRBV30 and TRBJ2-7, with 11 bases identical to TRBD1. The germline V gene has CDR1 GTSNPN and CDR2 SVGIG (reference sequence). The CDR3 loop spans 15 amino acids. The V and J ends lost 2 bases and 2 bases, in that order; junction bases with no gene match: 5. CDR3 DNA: TGTGCCTGGAGTTATGGACAGGGGGCGACCTACGAGCAGTACTTC. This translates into CAWSYGQGATYEQYF.

The CDR3 sequence: CAITGYSNQPQHF. As DNA, the CDR3 is TGTGCCATTACAGGGTATAGCAATCAGCCCCAGCATTTT. The V and J genes are TRBV6-1 and TRBJ1-5; TRBD1 might be the D (6 bases). This CDR3 contains 13 residues. The V and J ends lost 10 bases and 0 bases respectively, with 10 bases between them. The germline CDR1 and CDR2 sequences are MNHNS and SASEGT.

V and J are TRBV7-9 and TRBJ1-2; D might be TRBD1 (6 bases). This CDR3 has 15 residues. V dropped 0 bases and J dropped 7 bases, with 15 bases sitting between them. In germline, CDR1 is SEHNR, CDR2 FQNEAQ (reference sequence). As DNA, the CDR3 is TGTGCCAGCAGCTTAGCGGCCGGGGGGCTAGTTGGCTACACCTTC. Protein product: CASSLAAGGLVGYTF.

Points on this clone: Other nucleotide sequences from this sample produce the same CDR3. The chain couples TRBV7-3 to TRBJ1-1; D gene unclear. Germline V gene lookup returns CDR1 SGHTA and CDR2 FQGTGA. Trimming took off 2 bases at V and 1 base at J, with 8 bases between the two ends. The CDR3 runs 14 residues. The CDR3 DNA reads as TGTGCCAGCAGCTTAGCGGGTGGGAACACTGAAGCTTTCTTT. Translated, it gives CASSLAGGNTEAFF. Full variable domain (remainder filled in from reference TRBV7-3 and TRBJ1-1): GAGVSQTPSNKVTEKGKYVELRCDPISGHTALYWYRQSLGQGPEFLIYFQGTGAADDSGLPNDRFFAVRPEGSVSTLKIQRTERGDSAVYLCASSLAGGNTEAFFGQGTRLTVV.

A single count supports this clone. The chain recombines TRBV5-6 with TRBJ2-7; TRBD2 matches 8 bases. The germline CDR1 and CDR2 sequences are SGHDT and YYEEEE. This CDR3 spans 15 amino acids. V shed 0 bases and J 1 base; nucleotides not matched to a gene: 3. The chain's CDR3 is CASSLVTGGSYEQYF. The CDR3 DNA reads TGTGCCAGCAGCTTGGTTACGGGGGGGTCCTACGAGCAGTACTTC.

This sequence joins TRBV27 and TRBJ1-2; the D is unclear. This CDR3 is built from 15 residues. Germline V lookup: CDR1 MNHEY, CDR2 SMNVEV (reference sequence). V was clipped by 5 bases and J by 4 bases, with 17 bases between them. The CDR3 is CASSPGSFVGYGYTF. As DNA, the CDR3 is TGTGCCAGCAGTCCGGGGTCTTTTGTAGGCTATGGCTACACCTTC.

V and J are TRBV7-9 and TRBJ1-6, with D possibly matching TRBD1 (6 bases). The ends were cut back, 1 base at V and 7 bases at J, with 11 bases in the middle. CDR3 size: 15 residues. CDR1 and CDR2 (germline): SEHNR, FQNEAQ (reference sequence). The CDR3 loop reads CASSLEQGRNSPLHF. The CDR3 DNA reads TGTGCCAGCAGCTTAGAACAGGGTAGGAATTCACCCCTCCACTTT. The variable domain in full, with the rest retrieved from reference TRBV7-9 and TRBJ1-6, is DTGVSQNPRHKITKRGQNVTFRCDPISEHNRLYWYRQTLGQGPEFLTYFQNEAQLEKSRLLSDRFSAERPKGSFSTLEIQRTEQGDSAMYLCASSLEQGRNSPLHFGNGTRLTVT.